What follows is one T cell receptor (beta chain) and its context. The antigen is not known. The data belong to a study of pediatric ulcerative colitis. Whole-study context: Ulcerative colitis patients had pancolitis or left-sided colitis, with confirming histology. Study findings and constraints: All ulcerative colitis patients, but no controls, carried a couple of rectal clonotypes.

The CDR3 consists of 17 residues. Germline trimming cut 5 bases from V and 4 bases from J; bases unmatched to any gene: 12. Germline V gene data show CDR1 as LNHDA and CDR2 as SQIVND (reference sequence). Libraries were prepared by immunoSEQ multiplex PCR; TCRdb keeps only in-frame clonotypes and omits some of them. The sample carries fewer than 25,000 clones, 71% recorded once. The rectum was sampled with one to two pinch biopsies at colonoscopy. The specimen was gut tissue. This receptor was taken from a boy aged 10-17 years with severe ulcerative colitis. This chain joins TRBV19 and TRBJ2-2, with 8 bases identical to TRBD2. CDR3 region: CASSGRGGQLFTGELFF. CDR3 coding DNA: TGTGCCAGTAGTGGCCGGGGGGGCCAGCTTTTCACCGGGGAGCTGTTTTTT.